This paragraph covers one T cell receptor beta chain sequence. The sample originates from a study of blood T cell repertoires in COVID-19. Turning to the study itself: Samples came from the United States, Italy and Spain, spanning acute and convalescent COVID-19. PBMCs, B-cell-depleted T cells, or T cells provided the cDNA or gDNA that made up the material.

The method was immunoSEQ multiplex PCR; TCRdb's version includes in-frame clones alone and lacks a portion of them. This table has about 160,000 clones, 75% to 90% appearing once. The sample consisted of peripheral blood. This TCR was sampled from a man older than 75 with acute or convalescent COVID-19.

The CDR3 is CASSEGRGRLHYGYTF. CDR3 DNA sequence: TGTGCCAGCAGTGAAGGTCGGGGAAGACTGCACTATGGCTACACCTTC. This chain connects TRBV6-1 to TRBJ1-2; no clear D gene. Deletions cut 1 base from V and 3 bases from J, with 15 bases between. Germline CDR1 is MNHNS and CDR2 is SASEGT. CDR3 length: 16 amino acids.